The source of this TCR beta chain is a study of Ad26.COV2.S vaccination and SARS-CoV-2 variants. As for treatment: around 19 received Ad26.COV2.S at low or high dose, single or two shots; 5 received placebo; per-sample allocation not given. Sampling happened 63 days after the first vaccine or placebo injection. Only a few counts were recorded for this clone. The antigen is undetermined. Using immunoSEQ multiplex PCR, the repertoire was profiled, and TCRdb retains in-frame clones only, with some absent. The table lists roughly 700,000 clones, roughly 90% of them singletons. Study results and limitations: Breadth of non-spike TCRs did not differ between vaccinees and placebo recipients. Marked by substantial breadth, spike-specific CD8+ and CD4+ T cell responses were reportedly seen after vaccination.

The material sequenced was peripheral blood, taken in a trial of Ad26.COV2.S vaccine versus placebo. This receptor was obtained from a person between 18 and 59 years old who received the Ad26.COV2.S COVID-19 vaccine or a placebo.

CDR3 sequence (DNA): TGTGCCAGCAGTTACTCGACCCGAATTAACAATGAGCAGTTCTTC. Translated, it gives CASSYSTRINNEQFF. The chain links TRBV6-5 to TRBJ2-1; D is uncertain. Germline loops: CDR1 MNHEY, CDR2 SVGAGI. The CDR3 contains 15 residues. V shed 0 bases and J shed 5 bases, with 11 bases lying between them.